The present entry profiles one T cell receptor (beta chain) with its context. The sample comes from a study of blood T cell repertoires in COVID-19. Libraries were prepared by immunoSEQ multiplex PCR; TCRdb keeps only in-frame clonotypes and omits some of them. The profile shows about 160,000 clones, more than 70% of them singletons. The germline gives CDR1 LNHDA, CDR2 SQIVND (reference sequence). V trimming: 3 bases; J trimming: 6 bases; junction bases outside the gene matches: 3. CDR3 length equals 14 residues. The receptor was derived from a man between 18 and 29 years old with active or convalescent COVID-19. Material for sequencing was peripheral blood. The V gene is TRBV19, the J gene TRBJ1-5, with 9 bases identical to TRBD1. CDR3 nucleotide sequence: TGTGCCAGTAGTATCCGGACAGGGGCTCAGCCCCAGCATTTT. This translates into CASSIRTGAQPQHF.